These 32 T cell receptor beta chains were all obtained from the same sample, sequenced in a study of shared clonotypes between healthy human individuals (dated by TCRdb to 2018 to 2020). CD8 naive samples consisted of CD45RO-negative cells that were positively selected for CCR7, yielding a CD45RA+CCR7+ population without TemRA cells. The method behind the library was the immunoSEQ multiplex PCR assay. TCRdb took over this immuneACCESS table, retaining in-frame rearrangements with V and J assigned. Such tables are incomplete; in checked studies, under half of the missing clones stem from an unresolved V gene, and the remainder is unexplained. Recorded for this sample are some 2 million clones; about 95% of them occurred a single time. 1.2% of the sample comes from the top ten. Sequenced material: naive CD8+ T cells sorted from blood. The meaning of the sample's cell subset or site label: CD45RA+CCR7+. Receptors were obtained from a man aged 18 to 30 in good health.

The V gene is TRBV7-9, the J gene TRBJ2-1; D remains ambiguous. The CDR3 sequence is 17 residues long. CDR1 and CDR2 (germline): SEHNR, FQNEAQ (reference sequence). The V end lost 5 bases, the J end lost 0 bases, and 17 bases lay between the germline ends. The CDR3 protein is CASSPSQGFSSYNEQFF. The CDR3 DNA reads as TGTGCCAGCAGCCCCTCTCAAGGGTTCAGCTCCTACAATGAGCAGTTCTTC.

This clone was seen a handful of times. The V and J genes are TRBV27 and TRBJ1-2; TRBD1 aligns across 9 bases. V trimming: 6 bases; J trimming: 7 bases; junction bases outside the gene matches: 6. The length of the CDR3 is 13 residues. CDR1 is MNHEY, CDR2 SMNVEV, per germline (reference sequence). CDR3 loop: CASSSQGAGGYTF. The CDR3 nucleotides read TGTGCCAGCAGCTCACAGGGGGCGGGTGGCTACACCTTC.

The V call is TRBV2, the J call TRBJ2-7, with D perhaps being TRBD1 or TRBD2 (6 bases each). Deletions cut 5 bases from V and 0 bases from J, with 17 bases between. The CDR3 runs to 16 residues. CDR1 SNHLY and CDR2 FYNNEI come from the germline V gene. The CDR3 region has the DNA TGTGCCAGCAGTTACATCACTGAGGGGGGCTCCTACGAGCAGTACTTC. Its protein is CASSYITEGGSYEQYF.

V and J are TRBV9 and TRBJ1-4, with 11 bases aligning to TRBD1. Germline values: CDR1 SGDLS, CDR2 YYNGEE. J gave up 8 bases and V 2 bases, and 11 bases lay outside the gene matches. This CDR3 has 17 amino acids. CDR3 loop: CASSVRDRGGKSEKLFF. CDR3 DNA: TGTGCCAGCAGCGTCAGGGACAGGGGGGGGAAGAGCGAAAAACTGTTTTTT.

Concerning this clone itself: This sample includes further DNA sequences coding for the same CDR3. V and J are TRBV30 and TRBJ1-2, with D hard to call. V lost 0 bases and J 0 bases, leaving 5 bases between the germline ends. CDR1 and CDR2 (germline): GTSNPN, SVGIG (reference sequence). This CDR3 has 13 residues. CDR3 in DNA: TGTGCCTGGAGTGTATCAGCTAACTATGGCTACACCTTC. It yields the protein CAWSVSANYGYTF.

V usage is TRBV7-9 and J usage is TRBJ2-5; 7 nucleotides line up with TRBD1. The ends lost 9 bases at V and 3 bases at J; junction bases unmatched: 7. The CDR3 has 13 residues. Per germline, CDR1 SEHNR and CDR2 FQNEAQ (reference sequence). CDR3 residues: CARAGTDKETQYF. The CDR3 region has the DNA TGTGCCAGGGCCGGGACAGATAAAGAGACCCAGTACTTC.

V and J are TRBV27 and TRBJ2-5; 7 nucleotides match TRBD2. Looked up from germline, CDR1 is MNHEY and CDR2 is SMNVEV (reference sequence). The ends lost 2 bases at V and 0 bases at J; junction bases unmatched: 6. The CDR3 is made up of 16 amino acids. The CDR3 region is CASSLMGGMYQETQYF. CDR3 nucleotide sequence: TGTGCCAGCAGTTTAATGGGGGGGATGTACCAAGAGACCCAGTACTTC.

J is TRBJ1-5 and V is TRBV5-1; D remains unclear. The CDR3 covers 14 residues. V lost 1 base to trimming and J lost 6 bases, with 11 bases between them. Germline lookup yields CDR1 SGHRS and CDR2 YFSETQ. CDR3 loop: CASSLSGVGQPQHF. CDR3 nucleotide sequence: TGCGCCAGCAGCTTGTCTGGGGTGGGTCAGCCCCAGCATTTT.

In DNA, the CDR3 is TGTGCCAGCAGCCTGGGACAGAAAGAGACCCAGTACTTC. This gives the protein CASSLGQKETQYF. The J gene is TRBJ2-5, the V gene TRBV13, with 7 bases identical to TRBD1. This CDR3 is 13 amino acids long. Germline V CDR1 and CDR2: PRHDT, FYEKMQ (reference sequence). The junction had 3 bases not matched to a gene; V was cut back by 5 bases and J by 3 bases.

As regards this clone: A read error may account for a junction end that differs from germline. The V call is TRBV10-2, the J call TRBJ2-7, with 12 bases lining up with TRBD1. This CDR3 is built from 13 residues. CDR1 and CDR2 from the germline V gene are WSHSY and SAAADI. CDR3 sequence reads: CASSESMGQGATF. Here the CDR3 DNA reads TGCGCCAGCAGTGAGTCAATGGGACAGGGGGCAACCTTC.

About this clone: Distinct nucleotide sequences in the sample also encode this CDR3. The chain's CDR3 is CASSLNSGQPQHF. In DNA, the CDR3 is TGTGCCAGCAGTTTAAATTCCGGGCAGCCCCAGCATTTT. The rearrangement links TRBV27 to TRBJ1-5, with unresolved D. Germline V gene data show CDR1 as MNHEY and CDR2 as SMNVEV (reference sequence). The CDR3 sequence is 13 residues long. Trimming left V 2 bases short and J 7 bases short, with 9 bases between.

This chain joins TRBV4-1 and TRBJ2-1; the D gene is possibly TRBD2 (5 bases). With 0 bases removed from V and 1 base from J, the gap between germline ends came to 13 bases. Germline CDR1 and CDR2: MGHRA and YSYEKL. The CDR3 runs 17 residues. The CDR3 here is CASSQDQIGKSYNEQFF. CDR3 bases: TGCGCCAGCAGCCAAGATCAGATCGGGAAGTCCTACAATGAGCAGTTCTTC.

This rearrangement joins TRBV15 to TRBJ2-5; D remains unclear. In germline, CDR1 is LNHNV, CDR2 YYDKDF (reference sequence). V lost 3 bases and J 5 bases, leaving 13 bases between the germline ends. This CDR3 spans 14 amino acids. CDR3: CATSSLTDRETQYF. The CDR3 DNA sequence: TGTGCCACCAGCAGTCTGACCGATCGTGAGACCCAGTACTTC.

Remarks on this clone: The sample contains more than one DNA sequence encoding this CDR3. The V gene is TRBV27, the J gene TRBJ2-1; TRBD2 aligns across 12 bases. In germline, CDR1 is MNHEY, CDR2 SMNVEV (reference sequence). The CDR3 contains 15 residues. The J segment lost 4 bases and the V segment lost 6 bases, leaving 4 bases of the junction unmatched. The CDR3 spells CASSPGTSGYNEQFF. CDR3 in DNA: TGTGCCAGCAGCCCCGGGACTAGCGGGTACAATGAGCAGTTCTTC.

The chain couples TRBV6-1 to TRBJ2-7; D ambiguous. V was trimmed by 4 bases and J by 7 bases, leaving 11 bases between them. Germline lookup yields CDR1 MNHNS and CDR2 SASEGT. The CDR3 spans 12 residues. CDR3 loop: CASSGSDREQYF. CDR3 DNA: TGTGCCAGCAGTGGCTCGGATCGGGAGCAGTACTTC.

The V call is TRBV9, the J call TRBJ2-5, with D possibly being TRBD1 or TRBD2 (5 bases each). The CDR3 has 14 residues. CDR1 is SGDLS and CDR2 is YYNGEE in the germline V gene. V was shortened by 3 bases and J by 2 bases, with 11 bases between the two germline ends. The CDR3 reads CASSEGPLQETQYF. DNA of the CDR3: TGTGCCAGCAGCGAGGGACCGTTGCAAGAGACCCAGTACTTC.

The genes are TRBV4-2 and TRBJ1-2; 7 bases are a match to TRBD1. CDR1 is LGHNA, CDR2 YNFKEQ, per germline. V shed 7 bases and J 2 bases; nucleotides not matched to a gene: 1. The CDR3 contains 12 residues. The DNA for the CDR3 is TGTGCCAGCACAGGGGGAAACTATGGCTACACCTTC. The encoded protein is CASTGGNYGYTF.

This clone was seen a single time. The chain recombines TRBV6-1 with TRBJ1-5, with 7 bases fitting TRBD1. The CDR3 contains 17 residues. The J segment lost 1 base and the V segment lost 3 bases, leaving 9 bases of the junction unmatched. Germline CDR1 MNHNS, CDR2 SASEGT. The DNA of the CDR3 is TGTGCCAGCAGTGATCCGGGACAGACCTTGAGCAATCAGCCCCAGCATTTT. Its translation is CASSDPGQTLSNQPQHF.

V usage is TRBV27 and J usage is TRBJ1-1; possible D gene TRBD1, 5 bases. Trimming stripped 5 bases from V and 0 bases from J, with 13 bases between. This CDR3 region has 15 residues. CDR1 and CDR2 (germline): MNHEY, SMNVEV (reference sequence). In nucleotides, the CDR3 is TGTGCCAGCAGTGCCCAGTGGGGGATGAACACTGAAGCTTTCTTT. Amino acid sequence: CASSAQWGMNTEAFF.

This rearrangement joins TRBV6-5 to TRBJ1-1, with 7 bases lining up with TRBD1. CDR1 is MNHEY, CDR2 SVGAGI, per germline. The CDR3 consists of 14 residues. V lost 6 bases, J lost 3 bases, and 7 bases stayed unmatched. CDR3 in amino acids: CASRIQGVYTEAFF. DNA for the CDR3: TGTGCCAGCAGAATTCAGGGGGTTTACACTGAAGCTTTCTTT.

The V and J genes are TRBV11-2 and TRBJ2-1, with 8 bases lining up with TRBD1. V shed 3 bases and J 6 bases; nucleotides not matched to a gene: 7. The CDR3 covers 15 residues. Germline CDR1 and CDR2: SGHAT and FQNNGV. The CDR3 region has the DNA TGTGCCAGCAGCTTGGACAGGGTCTACGGCAATGAGCAGTTCTTC. Its translation is CASSLDRVYGNEQFF. The full variable domain, in which reference TRBV11-2 and TRBJ2-1 provide the parts outside the CDR3, is EAGVAQSPRYKIIEKRQSVAFWCNPISGHATLYWYQQILGQGPKLLIQFQNNGVVDDSQLPKDRFSAERLKGVDSTLKIQPAKLEDSAVYLCASSLDRVYGNEQFFGPGTRLTVL.

V and J are TRBV7-2 and TRBJ2-2; D unclear. V lost 3 bases, J lost 4 bases, and 12 bases lay in between. Germline V gene lookup returns CDR1 SGHTA and CDR2 FQGNSA. The CDR3 has 15 residues. DNA of the CDR3: TGTGCCAGCAGCTTCTTCCGGGCCGGCACCGGGGAGCTGTTTTTT. It translates to CASSFFRAGTGELFF.

The rearrangement joins TRBV9 to TRBJ1-3, with 10 bases matching TRBD1. The CDR3 runs to 14 residues. Germline V gene sequence: CDR1 SGDLS, CDR2 YYNGEE. V trimming: 2 bases; J trimming: 4 bases; junction bases outside the gene matches: 0. The CDR3 loop is CASSVTGGGNTIYF. The CDR3 DNA reads TGTGCCAGCAGCGTGACAGGGGGCGGAAACACCATATATTTT. Filled out from reference TRBV9 and TRBJ1-3, the complete variable domain reads DSGVTQTPKHLITATGQRVTLRCSPRSGDLSVYWYQQSLDQGLQFLIQYYNGEERAKGNILERFSAQQFPDLHSELNLSSLELGDSALYFCASSVTGGGNTIYFGEGSWLTVV.

This clone was picked up a small number of times. The chain employs TRBV27 and TRBJ1-5; unclear D gene. V dropped 9 bases and J dropped 5 bases, with 11 bases sitting between them. Germline CDR1 MNHEY, CDR2 SMNVEV (reference sequence). CDR3 size: 12 residues. In DNA, the CDR3 is TGTGCCAGTGGTATGGATGATCAGCCCCAGCATTTT. It specifies CASGMDDQPQHF.

With respect to this clone: This same CDR3 is encoded by further DNA sequences in the sample. The chain employs TRBV11-2 and TRBJ2-2; D not resolved. Germline CDR1 SGHAT, CDR2 FQNNGV. V was cut by 1 base and J by 4 bases, with 4 bases left in between. This CDR3 region has 13 residues. CDR3 nucleotide sequence: TGTGCCAGCAGCTTAGCGGTCACCGGGGAGCTGTTTTTT. Its translation is CASSLAVTGELFF. The entire variable domain, with the rest obtained from reference TRBV11-2 and TRBJ2-2, is as follows: EAGVAQSPRYKIIEKRQSVAFWCNPISGHATLYWYQQILGQGPKLLIQFQNNGVVDDSQLPKDRFSAERLKGVDSTLKIQPAKLEDSAVYLCASSLAVTGELFFGEGSRLTVL.

CDR3 sequence (DNA): TGTGCCAGCAGCGTAACGCAAAGTGGAACTAATGAAAAACTGTTTTTT. It encodes CASSVTQSGTNEKLFF. V usage is TRBV9 and J usage is TRBJ1-4; D gene ambiguous. V lost 1 base and J lost 1, with 11 bases in between. Germline V gene data show CDR1 as SGDLS and CDR2 as YYNGEE. The CDR3 consists of 16 residues.

This chain joins TRBV30 and TRBJ2-7; D ambiguous. V was trimmed by 3 bases and J by 4 bases, leaving 13 bases between them. The CDR3 has 13 residues. Germline CDR1 is GTSNPN and CDR2 is SVGIG (reference sequence). In DNA form, the CDR3 reads TGTGCCTGGAGCCTTAGGGCCGGTTACGAGCAGTACTTC. This encodes CAWSLRAGYEQYF.

The V gene is TRBV7-9, the J gene TRBJ2-5; 9 positions match TRBD1. J gave up 4 bases and V 2 bases, and 5 bases lay outside the gene matches. The V gene's germline CDR1 is SEHNR and CDR2 FQNEAQ (reference sequence). The CDR3 is 15 amino acids. CDR3 amino acids: CASSLREDRGETQYF. As DNA, the CDR3 is TGTGCCAGCAGCTTACGGGAGGACAGGGGAGAGACCCAGTACTTC. The whole variable domain, remainder taken from reference TRBV7-9 and TRBJ2-5, is DTGVSQNPRHKITKRGQNVTFRCDPISEHNRLYWYRQTLGQGPEFLTYFQNEAQLEKSRLLSDRFSAERPKGSFSTLEIQRTEQGDSAMYLCASSLREDRGETQYFGPGTRLLVL.

The rearrangement links TRBV11-2 to TRBJ2-5, with 10 bases aligning to TRBD1. Trimming took 7 bases from V and 6 from J; bases not matched to a gene: 5. Germline CDR1 SGHAT, CDR2 FQNNGV. The CDR3 has 13 residues. Written as DNA, the CDR3 is TGTGCCAGCACCGGACAGGGGGGCAAGACCCAGTACTTC. It is translated as CASTGQGGKTQYF.

Comment on this clone: Other DNA sequences in the same sample also yield this CDR3. The V call is TRBV5-1, the J call TRBJ2-1; 10 bases are shared with TRBD1. The CDR3 has 15 amino acids. The trim removed 2 bases at V and 4 bases at J, leaving 3 bases unmatched. Germline V gene lookup returns CDR1 SGHRS and CDR2 YFSETQ. CDR3 in amino acids: CASSLRTGGYNEQFF. The CDR3 DNA reads TGCGCCAGCAGCTTAAGGACAGGGGGATACAATGAGCAGTTCTTC.

The CDR3: CASRGSGTGLVQPQHF. CDR3 DNA: TGTGCCAGCAGAGGATCCGGGACAGGATTGGTTCAGCCCCAGCATTTT. The chain links TRBV2 to TRBJ1-5; 8 positions agree with TRBD1. Germline CDR1 SNHLY, CDR2 FYNNEI. J gave up 6 bases and V 6 bases, and 13 bases lay outside the gene matches. This CDR3 has 16 residues.

The V and J genes are TRBV7-9 and TRBJ1-2, with D uncertain. The CDR3 contains 11 residues. The germline gives CDR1 SEHNR, CDR2 FQNEAQ (reference sequence). V dropped 8 bases and J dropped 4 bases, with 8 bases sitting between them. Here the CDR3 reads CASALPYGYTF. CDR3 coding DNA: TGTGCCAGCGCTCTTCCCTATGGCTACACCTTC. Supplemented by reference TRBV7-9 and TRBJ1-2, the full variable domain reads DTGVSQNPRHKITKRGQNVTFRCDPISEHNRLYWYRQTLGQGPEFLTYFQNEAQLEKSRLLSDRFSAERPKGSFSTLEIQRTEQGDSAMYLCASALPYGYTFGSGTRLTVV.